This T cell receptor beta chain was recorded in a study of shared clonotypes between healthy human individuals. Study overall: Each donor contributed plates that comprised three CD4 naive, three CD4 memory, two CD8 naive and one CD8 memory.

Germline CDR1 is KGHSH and CDR2 is LQKENI. This CDR3 contains 15 residues. V dropped 5 bases and J dropped 3 bases, with 17 bases sitting between them. Repertoires were generated with immunoSEQ multiplex PCR, while TCRdb's copy carries only in-frame clones and drops some. The sample has 1.4 million or so clones; less than 99% are singletons. Investigators divided CD4+ cells into CD45RA+ naive and CD45RA-negative memory subsets. The chain has TRBV18 and TRBJ2-7; perhaps TRBD2 as D (6 bases). The receptor was isolated from a man aged 30-40 years in good health. Sequencing input: naive CD4+ T cells sorted from blood. The subset denotes: CD45RA+ positively selected. The CDR3 DNA reads as TGTGCCAGCTCAGGCGGACTATTCCGCGACTACGAGCAGTACTTC. Translated: CASSGGLFRDYEQYF. Full variable domain (missing parts from reference TRBV18 and TRBJ2-7): NAGVMQNPRHLVRRRGQEARLRCSPMKGHSHVYWYRQLPEEGLKFMVYLQKENIIDESGMPKERFSAEFPKEGPSILRIQQVVRGDSAAYFCASSGGLFRDYEQYFGPGTRLTVT.